A selection of T cell receptor beta chains follows, all from one sample in a study of cytomegalovirus exposure and HLA in healthy donors. Repertoires were generated with immunoSEQ multiplex PCR, while TCRdb's copy carries only in-frame clones and drops some. The sample yields around 150,000 clones, approximately 80% seen once. The sample consisted of PBMCs. These receptors were obtained from a man aged 50-60 years in good health and CMV-seropositive. Both conserved end residues are part of each CDR3. The D gene is left open where the match is weak. For some rows the clone size is stated as once, few or many, or as a class when expanded; others skip it.

TGTGCTAGTGGACCCGGACAGGGACGATCCTATGGCTACACCTTC	CASGPGQGRSYGYTF	TRBD1	TRBJ1-2	-	TRBV12-5
TGTGCCAGCAGCCAACAACAGGGGAAGGACACTGAAGCTTTCTTT	CASSQQQGKDTEAFF	TRBD1	TRBJ1-1	-	TRBV5-5
TGTGCCAGCAGTGATCCCGACAGGGGGTCCGTTTCACCCCTCCACTTT	CASSDPDRGSVSPLHF	TRBD1	TRBJ1-6	-	TRBV6-1
TGTGCCAGCAGCTTCACCAGGATTCCTAATGAAAAACTGTTTTTT	CASSFTRIPNEKLFF	-	TRBJ1-4	-	TRBV7-2
TGTGCCAGCAGTGAGGTCACAGGGCTCGAGCAGTACTTC	CASSEVTGLEQYF	-	TRBJ2-7	once	TRBV6-1
TGTGCCAGCAGCTTAGGGGGGGTAGCGGGGCCTCAGACCCAGTACTTC	CASSLGGVAGPQTQYF	TRBD2	TRBJ2-5	once	TRBV7-9
TGTGCCTGGAGTGTACGGGGGAATCGTTTTTATGGCTACACCTTC	CAWSVRGNRFYGYTF	-	TRBJ1-2	once	TRBV30
TGTGCCAGCCCCCTATCGGGGGGTATCTATGGCTACACCTTC	CASPLSGGIYGYTF	-	TRBJ1-2	-	TRBV2
TGTGCCAGCAGTTTGGGGGCTAGCGGGAGGACTGAGCAGTTCTTC	CASSLGASGRTEQFF	TRBD2	TRBJ2-1	few	TRBV28
TGTGCCATCGGACTAGCGAAAAACACAGATACGCAGTATTTT	CAIGLAKNTDTQYF	TRBD2	TRBJ2-3	few	TRBV10-3
TGTGCCAGCAGCAGAGAGCACCCTAGCTACACCTTC	CASSREHPSYTF	-	TRBJ1-2	-	TRBV21-1
TGTGCCAGCAGCCCTCTCCCGGGACTAGCGGGAGTTACCGGGGAGCTGTTTTTT	CASSPLPGLAGVTGELFF	TRBD2	TRBJ2-2	-	TRBV7-3
TGTGCCAGCAGCCAAGGGGGTAGCGGGAGCGACAATGAGCAGTTCTTC	CASSQGGSGSDNEQFF	TRBD2	TRBJ2-1	-	TRBV14
TGTGCCAGCAGCGTAGCTCCTAGCGGGGAAGAGACCCAGTACTTC	CASSVAPSGEETQYF	TRBD2	TRBJ2-5	-	TRBV9
TGCAGCGTTGTCCCGACAGGGGGCGGGAACACCATATATTTT	CSVVPTGGGNTIYF	TRBD1	TRBJ1-3	-	TRBV29-1
TGTGCCAGCAGCGTAGGGACAGGGAACACTGAAGCTTTCTTT	CASSVGTGNTEAFF	TRBD1	TRBJ1-1	-	TRBV9
TGTGCCTGGAGTATTACTAGCGGGAGGGATGAGCAGTTCTTC	CAWSITSGRDEQFF	TRBD2	TRBJ2-1	-	TRBV30
TGTGCCAGCAGCCTTTATCAGGGCGCAACTAATAAAAAACTGTTTTTT	CASSLYQGATNKKLFF	-	TRBJ1-4	-	TRBV5-8
TGTGCCAGCAGCTTTGCCCGTCGGACAGGAGTGAACACTGAAGCTTTCTTT	CASSFARRTGVNTEAFF	TRBD1	TRBJ1-1	-	TRBV7-9
TGTGCCTGGAGTGTACATACGAACACTGAAGCTTTCTTT	CAWSVHTNTEAFF	-	TRBJ1-1	-	TRBV30
TGTGCCAGCAGCTCCCCGCGGGATCCCCAAGAGACCCAGTACTTC	CASSSPRDPQETQYF	-	TRBJ2-5	few	TRBV11-2
TGTGCCACCAGCATTGGGACAGTGAGTCAGCCCCAGCATTTT	CATSIGTVSQPQHF	TRBD1	TRBJ1-5	once	TRBV15
TGTGCCAGCAGTGAAGTGGGGAGGGACAGGGATGGCTACACCTTC	CASSEVGRDRDGYTF	TRBD1	TRBJ1-2	-	TRBV6-1
TGTGCCAGCAGCATCGACAGGAATCAGCCCCAGCATTTT	CASSIDRNQPQHF	-	TRBJ1-5	-	TRBV7-9
TGTGCCAGCAGCGTAGCCCTAGTAGGTCAAGAGCTAGATACGCAGTATTTT	CASSVALVGQELDTQYF	-	TRBJ2-3	few	TRBV9
TGTGCCAGCAGTGCGGAGGGAGGACAGGTAGAGCAGTTCTTC	CASSAEGGQVEQFF	-	TRBJ2-1	-	TRBV2